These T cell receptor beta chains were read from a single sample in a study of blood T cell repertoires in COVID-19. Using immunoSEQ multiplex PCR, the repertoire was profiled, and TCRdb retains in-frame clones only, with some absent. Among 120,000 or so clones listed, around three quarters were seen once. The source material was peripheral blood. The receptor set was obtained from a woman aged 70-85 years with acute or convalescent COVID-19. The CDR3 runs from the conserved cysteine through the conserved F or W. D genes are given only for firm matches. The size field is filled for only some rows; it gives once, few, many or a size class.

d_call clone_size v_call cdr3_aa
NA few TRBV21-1 CASSTGGMRRGTEAFF
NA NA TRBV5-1 CASSRDTNNYGYTF
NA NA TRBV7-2 CASSLDSGGTTNEKLFF
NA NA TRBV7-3 CASSLLGSSDTQYF
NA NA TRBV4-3 CASSQEPGDTGSDTQYF
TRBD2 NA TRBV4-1 CASSHRAGGSVVGTGELFF
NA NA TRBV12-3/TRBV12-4 CASGSGAVNIQYF
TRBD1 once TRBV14 CALVPAEPTGMNTGELFF
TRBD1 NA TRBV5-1 CASATGNNYGYTF
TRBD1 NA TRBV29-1 CSVEGDRGMETQYF
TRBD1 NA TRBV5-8 CASSSGTGGSDTQYF
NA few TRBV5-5 CASSPRQGGVDNEQFF
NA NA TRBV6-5 CASSQGGAQETQYF
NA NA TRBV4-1 CASSQDRTEWRNTIYF
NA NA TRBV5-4 CASSQGTANNSPLHF
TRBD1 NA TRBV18 CASSSGQGARNGYTF
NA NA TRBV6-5 CASSLGGVYNEQFF
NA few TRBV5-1 CASSLAGSGTDTQYF
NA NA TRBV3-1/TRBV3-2 CASSQDKALAHPADNEQFF
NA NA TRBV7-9 CASSSGYLGAFF
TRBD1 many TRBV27 CASSLRYGQEQIYGYTF
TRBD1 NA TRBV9 CASSPGQGTYGYTF
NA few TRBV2 CASSVQGRETQYF
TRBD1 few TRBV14 CASSQGQGGIQYF
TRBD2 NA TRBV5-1 CASSAGGNGELFF
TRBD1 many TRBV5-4 CASSFGTELSYEQYF
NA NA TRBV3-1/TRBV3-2 CASSQGAGNQPQHF
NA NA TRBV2 CASNGQGGTDTQYF